This T cell receptor beta chain was captured in a study of PD-1 blockade in mismatch repair-deficient tumors. Findings and limits, study-wide: Rapid post-treatment expansion, then contraction, generally preceding radiologic response, marked tumor-resident clones.

Data came from immunoSEQ multiplex PCR; TCRdb stores just in-frame clones and leaves some out. Of around 48,000 clones listed, around 82% are singletons. TCRs were sequenced from three patients responding to pembrolizumab. About this clone itself: Its antigen remains unknown.

The germline CDR1 and CDR2 sequences are LNHDA and SQIVND (reference sequence). V lost 7 bases to trimming and J lost 7 bases; unmatched junction nucleotides: 16. The CDR3 covers 17 residues. The sequence came from an adult with mismatch repair-deficient cancer. V usage is TRBV19 and J usage is TRBJ1-1; 12 nucleotides line up with TRBD1. The sample consisted of peripheral blood, taken 4 weeks after starting pembrolizumab. The CDR3 sequence is CASTNSGTGGAVGEAFF. CDR3 in DNA: TGTGCCAGTACAAACTCCGGGACAGGGGGCGCGGTGGGTGAAGCTTTCTTT.